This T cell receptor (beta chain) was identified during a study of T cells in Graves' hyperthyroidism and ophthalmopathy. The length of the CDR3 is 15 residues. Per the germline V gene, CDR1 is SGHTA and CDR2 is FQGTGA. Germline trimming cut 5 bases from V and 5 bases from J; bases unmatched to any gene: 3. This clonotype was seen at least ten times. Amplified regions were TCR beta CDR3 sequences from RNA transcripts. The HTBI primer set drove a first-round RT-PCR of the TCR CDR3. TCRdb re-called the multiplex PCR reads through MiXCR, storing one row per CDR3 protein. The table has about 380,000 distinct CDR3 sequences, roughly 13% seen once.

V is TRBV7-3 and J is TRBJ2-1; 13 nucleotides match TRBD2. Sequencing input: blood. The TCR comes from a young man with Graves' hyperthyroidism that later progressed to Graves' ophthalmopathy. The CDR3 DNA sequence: TGTGCCAGCAGCCCTACTAGCGGGGGGGACAATGAGCAGTTCTTC. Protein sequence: CASSPTSGGDNEQFF.